These 20 T cell receptor beta chains came from one sample sequenced in a study of cytomegalovirus exposure and HLA in healthy donors. The PCR had 60 Vbeta and 13 Jbeta primers. Only in-frame clones appear in the TCRdb table, and some are missing; sequencing was by immunoSEQ multiplex PCR. The table includes approximately 90,000 clones, about three quarters detected once. What was sequenced was PBMCs. The receptors derive from a woman aged 45-59 years in good health and CMV-seropositive.

The rearrangement uses TRBV4-1 and TRBJ2-6, with TRBD1 matching 7 bases. This CDR3 region has 18 residues. Per the germline V gene, CDR1 is MGHRA and CDR2 is YSYEKL. The V and J ends lost 4 bases and 2 bases, in that order; junction bases with no gene match: 11. CDR3 bases: TGCGCCAGCAGCCCACGGTCAGGGGGTTCACCTGGGGCCAACGTCCTGACTTTC. As protein: CASSPRSGGSPGANVLTF.

The chain links TRBV4-1 to TRBJ2-2, with TRBD1 matching 8 bases. Trimming at V came to 0 bases and at J to 3 bases, leaving 3 bases not matched to a gene. Germline V gene data show CDR1 as MGHRA and CDR2 as YSYEKL. The CDR3 spans 16 residues. In DNA, the CDR3 is TGCGCCAGCAGCCAAGAAGGACAGGGTTACACCGGGGAGCTGTTTTTT. This encodes CASSQEGQGYTGELFF.

The chain joins TRBV5-5 to TRBJ1-5; perhaps TRBD1 as D (6 bases). The germline CDR1 and CDR2 sequences are SGHKS and YYEKEE (reference sequence). The V and J ends lost 4 bases and 5 bases respectively, with 16 bases between them. The CDR3 runs 15 residues. Written as DNA, the CDR3 is TGTGCCAGCAGCGACACAGGGTCCCCTTATCAGCCCCAGCATTTT. The encoded protein is CASSDTGSPYQPQHF.

V and J are TRBV28 and TRBJ1-1; 8 positions match TRBD1. This CDR3 has 14 amino acids. CDR1 MDHEN and CDR2 SYDVKM come from the germline V gene. V was clipped by 3 bases and J by 6 bases; unmatched bases: 6. The CDR3 protein is CASSLTGALPEAFF. DNA for the CDR3: TGTGCCAGCAGTTTGACAGGGGCGCTTCCTGAAGCTTTCTTT.

The gene calls are TRBV10-3 and TRBJ2-6; 8 bases map to TRBD1. The V gene end was trimmed by 5 bases and the J gene end by 3 bases; junction bases not matched to a gene: 3. Per germline, CDR1 ENHRY and CDR2 SYGVKD. The CDR3 loop spans 15 amino acids. CDR3 region: CAISQQGGGANVLTF. As DNA, the CDR3 is TGTGCCATCAGTCAACAGGGGGGTGGGGCCAACGTCCTGACTTTC.

The chain combines TRBV5-1 with TRBJ1-2, with 10 bases aligning to TRBD1. The CDR3 consists of 16 residues. Germline loops: CDR1 SGHRS, CDR2 YFSETQ. V dropped 0 bases and J dropped 8; count of bases not matched to a gene: 10. CDR3 DNA sequence: TGCGCCAGCAGCTTGGCCATTCCGGGACAGGGGAGAGGCTACACCTTC. This translates into CASSLAIPGQGRGYTF.

This clone was counted once. The chain recombines TRBV19 with TRBJ1-1, with D perhaps matching TRBD1 (5 bases). The CDR3 length is 14 residues. The V end was cut by 8 bases, the J end by 1 base, with 14 bases between. Germline CDR1 LNHDA, CDR2 SQIVND (reference sequence). CDR3 amino acids: CASQPGRANTEAFF. In nucleotides, the CDR3 is TGTGCCAGTCAACCCGGCAGGGCGAACACTGAAGCTTTCTTT. Supplemented by reference TRBV19 and TRBJ1-1, the full variable domain reads DGGITQSPKYLFRKEGQNVTLSCEQNLNHDAMYWYRQDPGQGLRLIYYSQIVNDFQKGDIAEGYSVSREKKESFPLTVTSAQKNPTAFYLCASQPGRANTEAFFGQGTRLTVV.

This clone was observed once. The chain joins TRBV18 to TRBJ1-4; 7 positions match TRBD1. There are 16 residues in the CDR3. Germline lookup yields CDR1 KGHSH and CDR2 LQKENI. V lost 3 bases and J lost 5; bases outside the gene matches: 9. The CDR3 protein is CASSPQGQPINEKLFF. CDR3 bases: TGTGCCAGCTCACCCCAGGGACAGCCGATAAATGAAAAACTGTTTTTT.

The gene calls are TRBV7-8 and TRBJ1-2; D gene unclear. V was trimmed by 1 base and J by 4 bases, leaving 10 bases between them. Germline CDR1 reads SGHVS; CDR2 reads FQNEAQ. The CDR3 covers 14 residues. This chain's CDR3 is CASSLGAGGYGYTF. CDR3 bases: TGTGCCAGCAGCTTAGGGGCGGGCGGCTATGGCTACACCTTC.

This clone was recorded once. This chain links TRBV6-1 with TRBJ2-1, with 13 bases fitting TRBD2. V was pared by 2 bases and J by 7 bases, with 2 bases of the junction left unmatched. CDR3 length: 15 residues. The germline gives CDR1 MNHNS, CDR2 SASEGT. The CDR3 DNA reads TGTGCCAGCAGTGAACTGACTAGCGGGAGGAATGAGCAGTTCTTC. Protein sequence: CASSELTSGRNEQFF.

This chain connects TRBV5-5 to TRBJ2-2, with no clear D. The CDR3 extends over 11 amino acids. Germline lookup yields CDR1 SGHKS and CDR2 YYEKEE (reference sequence). Between the trimmed V and J ends, which lost 7 bases and 5 bases, there was a span of 6 bases. CDR3 sequence (DNA): TGTGCCAGCGAGGTTACCGGGGAGCTGTTTTTT. Encoded protein: CASEVTGELFF.

The genes are TRBV5-1 and TRBJ2-1, with D possibly being TRBD1 (6 bases). Looked up from germline, CDR1 is SGHRS and CDR2 is YFSETQ. The CDR3 runs 15 residues. Trimming stripped 0 bases from V and 9 bases from J, with 16 bases between. CDR3 region: CASSLEGTRDTEQFF. Here the CDR3 DNA reads TGCGCCAGCAGCTTGGAAGGGACACGGGATACTGAGCAGTTCTTC.

V gene TRBV27 combines with J gene TRBJ2-7; the match to TRBD1 covers 7 bases. With 6 bases clipped from V and 4 bases from J, the junction kept 9 bases outside the gene matches. Germline CDR1 MNHEY, CDR2 SMNVEV (reference sequence). The CDR3 is made up of 14 amino acids. CDR3 region: CASSLQGDLYEQYF. CDR3 nucleotides: TGTGCCAGCAGCTTGCAGGGGGACCTTTACGAGCAGTACTTC.

In the case of this clone: Other DNA variants within this sample encode the same CDR3. The rearrangement links TRBV15 to TRBJ2-3; D is undetermined. Germline V lookup: CDR1 LNHNV, CDR2 YYDKDF (reference sequence). Trimming removed 3 bases from V and 0 bases from J, with 13 bases in between. The CDR3 length is 16 residues. This CDR3 reads CATSRASGPSTDTQYF. The CDR3 DNA reads TGTGCCACCAGCAGGGCTTCAGGTCCTAGCACAGATACGCAGTATTTT.

The chain combines TRBV28 with TRBJ1-2; possibly TRBD1 for D (6 bases). The V end lost 8 bases, the J end lost 7 bases, and 11 bases lay between the germline ends. Germline CDR1 is MDHEN and CDR2 is SYDVKM. The CDR3 consists of 11 residues. CDR3 in DNA: TGTGCCAGCCAAAAAGGGGGTGGCTACACCTTC. It encodes CASQKGGGYTF.

The chain carries TRBV5-4 and TRBJ2-1; 8 bases are shared with TRBD2. Looked up from germline, CDR1 is SGHNT and CDR2 is YYREEE (reference sequence). V dropped 0 bases and J dropped 2; count of bases not matched to a gene: 4. CDR3 length equals 16 residues. CDR3 residues: CASSLEAGVTYNEQFF. In DNA, the CDR3 is TGTGCCAGCAGCTTGGAAGCGGGAGTTACCTACAATGAGCAGTTCTTC.

The chain employs TRBV11-2 and TRBJ2-1; no reliable D call. The ends were cut back, 0 bases at V and 9 bases at J, with 6 bases in the middle. The CDR3 runs 12 residues. Germline CDR1 SGHAT, CDR2 FQNNGV. This CDR3 is CASSLDPPEQFF. As DNA, the CDR3 is TGTGCCAGCAGCTTAGATCCTCCTGAGCAGTTCTTC. The full variable domain, in which reference TRBV11-2 and TRBJ2-1 provide the parts outside the CDR3, is EAGVAQSPRYKIIEKRQSVAFWCNPISGHATLYWYQQILGQGPKLLIQFQNNGVVDDSQLPKDRFSAERLKGVDSTLKIQPAKLEDSAVYLCASSLDPPEQFFGPGTRLTVL.

The gene calls are TRBV9 and TRBJ2-5; D may be TRBD2 (5 bases). CDR1 is SGDLS and CDR2 is YYNGEE in the germline V gene. The CDR3 is 14 amino acids. V was cut by 0 bases and J by 9 bases, with 15 bases left in between. The CDR3, as DNA: TGTGCCAGCAGCGTAGCTGGAGCTCAGGAGGCCCAGTACTTC. Translated, it gives CASSVAGAQEAQYF. The full variable domain, with the rest looked up from reference TRBV9 and TRBJ2-5, is DSGVTQTPKHLITATGQRVTLRCSPRSGDLSVYWYQQSLDQGLQFLIQYYNGEERAKGNILERFSAQQFPDLHSELNLSSLELGDSALYFCASSVAGAQEAQYFGPGTRLLVL.

This clone was observed a few times. The V call is TRBV10-3, the J call TRBJ2-2; 8 bases are shared with TRBD2. V was clipped by 4 bases and J by 4 bases; unmatched bases: 8. The germline gives CDR1 ENHRY, CDR2 SYGVKD. The CDR3 totals 16 residues. The CDR3 DNA is TGTGCCATCAGTGGTCGCAGCGGGAGAGGCACCGGGGAGCTGTTTTTT. Its translation: CAISGRSGRGTGELFF.

V usage is TRBV30 and J usage is TRBJ2-2, with 7 bases identical to TRBD2. This CDR3 has 14 residues. Germline CDR1 reads GTSNPN; CDR2 reads SVGIG (reference sequence). With 0 bases clipped from V and 9 bases from J, the junction kept 7 bases outside the gene matches. The CDR3 protein is CAWSVEGRGRELFF. The CDR3 coding sequence is TGTGCCTGGAGTGTAGAGGGGAGGGGCCGGGAGCTGTTTTTT. Looking up the rest from reference TRBV30 and TRBJ2-2 gives the full variable domain: SQTIHQWPATLVQPVGSPLSLECTVEGTSNPNLYWYRQAAGRGLQLLFYSVGIGQISSEVPQNLSASRPQDRQFILSSKKLLLSDSGFYLCAWSVEGRGRELFFGEGSRLTVL.